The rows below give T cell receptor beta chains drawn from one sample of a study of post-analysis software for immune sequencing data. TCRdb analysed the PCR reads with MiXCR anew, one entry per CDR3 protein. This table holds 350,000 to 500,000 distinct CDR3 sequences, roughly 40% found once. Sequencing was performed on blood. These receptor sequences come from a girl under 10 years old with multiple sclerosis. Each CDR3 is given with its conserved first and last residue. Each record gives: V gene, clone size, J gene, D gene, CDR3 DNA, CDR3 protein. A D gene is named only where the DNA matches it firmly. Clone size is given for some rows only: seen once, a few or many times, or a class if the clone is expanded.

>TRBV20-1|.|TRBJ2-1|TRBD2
TGCAGTGCTAGAGATAGACTAGCGGGAGGGCCCACCTACAATGAGCAGTTCTTC
CSARDRLAGGPTYNEQFF
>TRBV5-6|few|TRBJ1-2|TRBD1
TGTGCCAGCAGACGGACAGGGACTGGCTACACCTTC
CASRRTGTGYTF
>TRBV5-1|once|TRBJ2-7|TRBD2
TGCGCCAGCAGCTTGGTCGCTAGCGGGAGTATTGCCTACGAGCAGTACTTC
CASSLVASGSIAYEQYF
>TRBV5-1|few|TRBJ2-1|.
TGCGCCAGCAGCCCCTCCCAGAACAATGAGCAGTTCTTC
CASSPSQNNEQFF
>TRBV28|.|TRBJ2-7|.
TGTGCCAGCGGGACTGTCCTGGACGAGCAGTACTTC
CASGTVLDEQYF
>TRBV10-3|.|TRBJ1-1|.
TGTGCCATCACCCCTGGACTGGCGAACACTGAAGCTTTCTTT
CAITPGLANTEAFF
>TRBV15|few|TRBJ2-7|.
TGTGCCACCAGCCTCAAGCAGGGGTCGAGCTCCTACGAGCAGTACTTC
CATSLKQGSSSYEQYF
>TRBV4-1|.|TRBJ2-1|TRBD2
TGCGCCAGCAGCCAAGGCAAGGCGGGGGACAATGAGCAGTTCTTC
CASSQGKAGDNEQFF
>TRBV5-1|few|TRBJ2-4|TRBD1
TGCGCCAGCAGCTTGACAGGGGAATTTTCTCAGTACTTC
CASSLTGEFSQYF
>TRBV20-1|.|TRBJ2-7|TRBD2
TGCAGTGCTAGTTCGGGACTAGACTCCTACGAGCAGTACTTC
CSASSGLDSYEQYF
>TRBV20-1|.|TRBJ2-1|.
TGCAGTGCTGAGGCCACTTTCGGCAATGAGCAGTTCTTC
CSAEATFGNEQFF
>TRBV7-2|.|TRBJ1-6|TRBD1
TGTGCCAGCAGCCTCTACAGGGGTGGCACAAGTTCACCCCTCCACTTT
CASSLYRGGTSSPLHF
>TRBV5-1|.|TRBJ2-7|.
TGCGCCAGCAGCGTTCCATCCTACGAGCAGTACTTC
CASSVPSYEQYF
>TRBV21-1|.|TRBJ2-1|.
TGTGCCAGCATCCCAAACCCCCGGGGTTCCTACAATGAGCAGTTCTTC
CASIPNPRGSYNEQFF
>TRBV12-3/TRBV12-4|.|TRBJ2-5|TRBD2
TGTGCCAGCAGTTTCTTTAGCGGGAGGGCCCAAGAGACCCAGTACTTC
CASSFFSGRAQETQYF
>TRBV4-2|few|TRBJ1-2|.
TGTGCCAGCAGCCAAGATTCAGAGGACACAATCTATGGCTACACCTTC
CASSQDSEDTIYGYTF
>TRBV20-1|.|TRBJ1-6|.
TGCAGTGCCCCAAAGGGGGTAAATTCACCCCTCCACTTT
CSAPKGVNSPLHF
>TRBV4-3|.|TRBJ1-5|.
TGCGCCAGCAGCCAAGACATACCCAATCAGCCCCAGCATTTT
CASSQDIPNQPQHF
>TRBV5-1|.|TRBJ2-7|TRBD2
TGCGCCAGCAGCTTAGAAGCGGGAGAAGGGTATTCCTACGAGCAGTACTTC
CASSLEAGEGYSYEQYF
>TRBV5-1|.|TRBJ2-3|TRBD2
TGCGCCAGCAGCTTGGGTCCTAGCGGGGGGGCCTTGGACGCGCAGTATTTT
CASSLGPSGGALDAQYF
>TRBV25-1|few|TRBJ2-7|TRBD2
TGTGCCAGCAGTCAGGGACTAGCGGGAATGCCTGAGCAGTACTTC
CASSQGLAGMPEQYF
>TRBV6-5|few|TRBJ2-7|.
TGTGCCAGCAGTTACTCGCGGCAGAACGAGCAGTACTTC
CASSYSRQNEQYF
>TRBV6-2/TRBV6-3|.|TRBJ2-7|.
TGTGCCAGCGTCCCTAGTATAGCTCCGGGGTCCTACGAGCAGTACTTC
CASVPSIAPGSYEQYF
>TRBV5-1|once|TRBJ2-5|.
TGCGCCAGCACGACCAGGGCGGGAGAGACCCAGTACTTC
CASTTRAGETQYF
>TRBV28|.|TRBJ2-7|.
TGTGCCAGCAGTTTCACCTCTCCGGGACCTTTACCCTACGAGCAGTACTTC
CASSFTSPGPLPYEQYF
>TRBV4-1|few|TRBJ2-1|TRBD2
TGCGCCAGCAGCCAAGTAGTCCGGAGCGGGGGCGCTCTCTACAATGAGCAGTTCTTC
CASSQVVRSGGALYNEQFF
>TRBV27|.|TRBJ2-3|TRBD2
TGTGCCAGCAGTCCAGCAGGGGCTACTAGCGGGAGGGCCTTACGAGATACGCAGTATTTT
CASSPAGATSGRALRDTQYF
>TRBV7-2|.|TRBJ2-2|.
TGTGCCAGCAGCCTGGCGCAGGCCGGGGAGCTGTTTTTT
CASSLAQAGELFF
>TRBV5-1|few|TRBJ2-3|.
TGCGCCAGCCGGGCAGGGGCCTACACAGATACGCAGTATTTT
CASRAGAYTDTQYF
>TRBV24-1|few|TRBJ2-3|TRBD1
TGTGCCACCAGTGATCCCCTCCGGACAGGGGGCAGAGATACGCAGTATTTT
CATSDPLRTGGRDTQYF
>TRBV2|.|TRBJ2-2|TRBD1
TGTGCCAGCACCAGGACAGGGGGCGAGACCGGGGAGCTGTTTTTT
CASTRTGGETGELFF
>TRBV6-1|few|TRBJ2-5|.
TGTGCCAGCAGTGTTTTTGCACAGTGGGACAAGAAGACCCAGTACTTC
CASSVFAQWDKKTQYF
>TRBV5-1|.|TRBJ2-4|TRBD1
TGCGCCAGCAGCTCCGATGGGACAGGGAATAACTACGGGCAGTACTTC
CASSSDGTGNNYGQYF